The 8 T cell receptor beta chains below come from one sample, sequenced in a study of T-cell memory formation after mild COVID-19. MiXCR was run by TCRdb on the 5' RACE reads, yielding one entry per CDR3 protein. The sample holds roughly 200,000 distinct CDR3 sequences; roughly 10% are singletons and the top ten take 3.5% to 4%. Source material: PBMCs or a T cell subset sorted from them (not recorded which). These receptors were obtained from a man between 18 and 29 years old who had mild COVID-19 (a few samples of this study predate the infection). Cell type and time point are not known.

Ten or more counts support this clonotype. The gene calls are TRBV7-2 and TRBJ2-3; D is unresolved. V was cut by 5 bases and J by 2 bases, with 14 bases left in between. The CDR3 loop spans 15 amino acids. CDR1 and CDR2 (germline): SGHTA, FQGNSA. The CDR3 protein is CASSPFGETTDTQYF. The CDR3 DNA reads TGTGCCAGCAGCCCATTTGGCGAGACCACAGATACGCAGTATTTT.

This clonotype occurred a few times. The gene calls are TRBV5-1 and TRBJ1-4; TRBD1 agrees at 8 bases. V lost 1 base and J lost 5; bases outside the gene matches: 4. CDR1 is SGHRS and CDR2 is YFSETQ in the germline V gene. The CDR3 covers 15 residues. The CDR3 DNA reads as TGCGCCAGCAGCTTGCAGGGGGCGCGGAATGAAAAACTGTTTTTT. It translates to CASSLQGARNEKLFF.

This clonotype was found many times. This chain joins TRBV7-9 and TRBJ2-3; D remains ambiguous. In germline, CDR1 is SEHNR, CDR2 FQNEAQ (reference sequence). This CDR3 is 13 amino acids long. The V gene lost 2 bases and the J gene lost 6 bases, with 9 bases spanning the gap. Here the CDR3 reads CASSLKSQDTQYF. The CDR3 DNA reads as TGTGCCAGCAGCTTAAAATCCCAGGATACGCAGTATTTT.

In its sample, this clonotype was seen a few times. CDR3 protein: CASSVQGMISYNEQFF. DNA of the CDR3: TGTGCCAGCAGTGTACAGGGGATGATCTCCTACAATGAGCAGTTCTTC. The V gene is TRBV6-1, the J gene TRBJ2-1, with TRBD1 matching over 7 bases. CDR3 size: 16 residues. V dropped 4 bases and J dropped 0; count of bases not matched to a gene: 6. From germline, CDR1 is MNHNS and CDR2 SASEGT.

The chain joins TRBV5-4 to TRBJ1-1; 12 bases agree with TRBD1. The V gene end was trimmed by 2 bases and the J gene end by 3 bases; junction bases not matched to a gene: 5. Germline lookup yields CDR1 SGHNT and CDR2 YYREEE (reference sequence). The CDR3 totals 16 residues. This chain's CDR3 is CASSFPGQGADTEAFF. The DNA for the CDR3 is TGTGCCAGCAGCTTTCCGGGACAGGGGGCGGACACTGAAGCTTTCTTT.

This clonotype was found a few times. The rearrangement joins TRBV7-2 to TRBJ2-7; TRBD2 matches at 8 bases. The CDR3 sequence is 16 residues long. Germline-derived CDR1 and CDR2 are SGHTA and FQGNSA. Trimming cost V 5 bases and J 0 bases; bases outside gene matches: 9. CDR3 protein: CASSLGGGGSSYEQYF. The CDR3 region has the DNA TGTGCCAGCAGCCTGGGAGGCGGGGGGAGCTCCTACGAGCAGTACTTC.

This chain uses TRBV7-9 with TRBJ1-1; D is uncertain. Trimming shortened V by 1 base and J by 5 bases, and 11 bases separated the two germline ends. The CDR3 is 14 amino acids. Germline CDR1 SEHNR, CDR2 FQNEAQ (reference sequence). The CDR3: CASSLGGVTTEAFF. The CDR3 coding sequence is TGTGCCAGCAGCTTAGGTGGGGTGACGACTGAAGCTTTCTTT.

This clonotype has a count of ten or more. V usage is TRBV2 and J usage is TRBJ2-2; possibly TRBD1 for D (6 bases). V lost 5 bases and J 2 bases, leaving 12 bases between the germline ends. Germline V gene sequence: CDR1 SNHLY, CDR2 FYNNEI. CDR3 length: 15 residues. CDR3 bases: TGTGCCAGCAGTCCGGGACACGCTAACACCGGGGAGCTGTTTTTT. Protein sequence: CASSPGHANTGELFF.